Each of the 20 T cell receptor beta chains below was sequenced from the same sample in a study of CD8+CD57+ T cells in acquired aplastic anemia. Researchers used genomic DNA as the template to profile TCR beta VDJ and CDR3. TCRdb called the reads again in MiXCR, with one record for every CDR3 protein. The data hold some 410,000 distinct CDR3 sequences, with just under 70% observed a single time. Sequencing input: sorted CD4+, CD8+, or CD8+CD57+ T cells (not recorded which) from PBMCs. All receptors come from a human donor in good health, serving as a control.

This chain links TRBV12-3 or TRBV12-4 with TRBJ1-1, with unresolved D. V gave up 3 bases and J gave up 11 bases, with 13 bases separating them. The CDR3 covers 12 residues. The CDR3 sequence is CASSFGLTNAFF. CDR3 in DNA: TGTGCCAGCAGTTTCGGACTAACCAATGCTTTCTTT.

CDR3 loop: CASSAGAINQPQHF. The DNA of the CDR3 is TGTGCCAGCAGCGCAGGGGCGATTAATCAGCCCCAGCATTTT. The chain recombines TRBV7-8 with TRBJ1-5, with D possibly matching TRBD1 (6 bases). The CDR3 runs to 14 residues. Germline CDR1 is SGHVS and CDR2 is FQNEAQ. Trimming removed 5 bases at V and 4 bases at J, with 12 bases between.

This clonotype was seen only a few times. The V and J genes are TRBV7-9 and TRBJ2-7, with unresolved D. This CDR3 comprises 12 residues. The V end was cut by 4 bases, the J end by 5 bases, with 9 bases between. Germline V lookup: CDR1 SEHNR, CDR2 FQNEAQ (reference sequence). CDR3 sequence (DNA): TGTGCCAGCAGCTCCCGATTCCACGAGCAGTACTTC. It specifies CASSSRFHEQYF.

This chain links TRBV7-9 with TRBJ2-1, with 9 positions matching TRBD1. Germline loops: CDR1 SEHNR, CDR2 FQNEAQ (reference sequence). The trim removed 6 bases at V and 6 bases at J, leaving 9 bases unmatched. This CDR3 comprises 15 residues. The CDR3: CASSFTGTGSNEQFF. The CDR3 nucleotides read TGTGCCAGCAGTTTTACGGGGACAGGGTCCAATGAGCAGTTCTTC. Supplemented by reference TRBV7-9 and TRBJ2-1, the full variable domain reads DTGVSQNPRHKITKRGQNVTFRCDPISEHNRLYWYRQTLGQGPEFLTYFQNEAQLEKSRLLSDRFSAERPKGSFSTLEIQRTEQGDSAMYLCASSFTGTGSNEQFFGPGTRLTVL.

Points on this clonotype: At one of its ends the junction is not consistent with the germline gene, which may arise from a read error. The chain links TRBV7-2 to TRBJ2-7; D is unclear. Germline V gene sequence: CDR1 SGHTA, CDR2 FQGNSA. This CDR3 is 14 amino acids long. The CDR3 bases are TGTGCCAGCAGCGCGTCGCGGCTAGGCAACGAGCAATATTTC. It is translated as CASSASRLGNEQYF.

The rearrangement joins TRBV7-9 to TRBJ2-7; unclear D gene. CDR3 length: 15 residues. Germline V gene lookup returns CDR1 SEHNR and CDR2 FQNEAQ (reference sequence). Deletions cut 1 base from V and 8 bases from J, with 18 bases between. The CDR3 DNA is TGTGCCAGCAGCTTAGTTTCCGTATCCTACAATAAGCAGTACTTC. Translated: CASSLVSVSYNKQYF.

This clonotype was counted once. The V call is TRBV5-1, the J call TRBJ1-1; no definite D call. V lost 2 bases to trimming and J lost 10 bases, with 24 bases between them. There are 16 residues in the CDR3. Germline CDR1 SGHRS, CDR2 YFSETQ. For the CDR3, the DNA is TGCGCCAGCAGCTTAAATCTAGAGGGTACAACGGAAGCAGCTTTCTTT. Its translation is CASSLNLEGTTEAAFF.

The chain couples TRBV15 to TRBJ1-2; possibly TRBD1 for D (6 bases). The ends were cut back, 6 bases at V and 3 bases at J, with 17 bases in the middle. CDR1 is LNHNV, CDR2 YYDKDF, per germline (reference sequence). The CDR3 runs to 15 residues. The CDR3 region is CATSPQGLDDYGYTF. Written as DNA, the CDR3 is TGTGCCACCAGTCCACAGGGCCTCGATGACTATGGCTACACCTTC.

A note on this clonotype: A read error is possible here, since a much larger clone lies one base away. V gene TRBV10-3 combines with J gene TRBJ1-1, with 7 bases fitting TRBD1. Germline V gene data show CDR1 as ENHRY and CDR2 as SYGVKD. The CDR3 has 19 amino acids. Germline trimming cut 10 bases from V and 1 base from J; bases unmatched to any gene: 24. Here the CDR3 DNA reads TGTGCCAGCGGTTACTCGATACCAGGGGGGTTGGCCCAGAACACTGAAGCTTTCTTT. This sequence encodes CASGYSIPGGLAQNTEAFF.

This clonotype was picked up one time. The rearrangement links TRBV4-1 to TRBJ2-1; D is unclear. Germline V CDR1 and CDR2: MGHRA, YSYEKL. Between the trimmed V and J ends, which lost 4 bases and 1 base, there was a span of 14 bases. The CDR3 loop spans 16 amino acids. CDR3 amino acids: CASSPPTASSYNEQFF. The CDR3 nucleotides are TGCGCCAGCAGCCCACCAACAGCAAGTTCCTACAATGAGCAGTTCTTC.

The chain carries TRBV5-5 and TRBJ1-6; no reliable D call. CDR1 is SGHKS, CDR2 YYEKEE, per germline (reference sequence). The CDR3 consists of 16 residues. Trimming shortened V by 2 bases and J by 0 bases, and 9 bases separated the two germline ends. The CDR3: CASSFIPSSYNSPLHF. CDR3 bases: TGTGCCAGCAGCTTCATTCCAAGCTCCTATAATTCACCCCTCCACTTT.

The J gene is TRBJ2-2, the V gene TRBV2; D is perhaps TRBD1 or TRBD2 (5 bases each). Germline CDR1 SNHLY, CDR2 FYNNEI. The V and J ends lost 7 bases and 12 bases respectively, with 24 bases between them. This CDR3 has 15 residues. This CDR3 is CASILGPANTEQLFF. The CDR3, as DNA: TGTGCCAGCATCTTGGGACCAGCCAACACCGAGCAGCTGTTTTTT. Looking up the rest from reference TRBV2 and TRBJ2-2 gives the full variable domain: EPEVTQTPSHQVTQMGQEVILRCVPISNHLYFYWYRQILGQKVEFLVSFYNNEISEKSEIFDDQFSVERPDGSNFTLKIRSTKLEDSAMYFCASILGPANTEQLFFGEGSRLTVL.

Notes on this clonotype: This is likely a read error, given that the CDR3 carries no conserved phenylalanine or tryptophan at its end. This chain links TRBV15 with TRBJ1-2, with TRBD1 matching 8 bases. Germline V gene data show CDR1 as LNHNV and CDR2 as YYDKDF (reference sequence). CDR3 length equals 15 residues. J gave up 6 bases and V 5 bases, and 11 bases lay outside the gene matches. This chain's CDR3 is CATSPGAGGEDGYTI. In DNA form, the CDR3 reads TGTGCCACCAGCCCAGGCGCAGGGGGCGAGGATGGCTACACCATC.

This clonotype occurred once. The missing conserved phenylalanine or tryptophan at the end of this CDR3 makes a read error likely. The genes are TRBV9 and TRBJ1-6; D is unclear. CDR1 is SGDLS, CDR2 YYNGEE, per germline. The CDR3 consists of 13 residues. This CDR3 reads CASSQGGDSSLHL. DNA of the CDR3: TGTGCCAGCAGCCAAGGTGGTGATTCATCCCTCCACCTT.

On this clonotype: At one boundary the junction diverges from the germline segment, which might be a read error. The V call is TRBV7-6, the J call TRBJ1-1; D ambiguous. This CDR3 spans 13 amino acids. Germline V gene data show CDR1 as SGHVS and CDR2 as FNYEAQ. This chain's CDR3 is CASSSDQNTEAHF. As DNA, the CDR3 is TGTGCCAGCAGCTCGGACCAGAACACGGAAGCTCACTTT.

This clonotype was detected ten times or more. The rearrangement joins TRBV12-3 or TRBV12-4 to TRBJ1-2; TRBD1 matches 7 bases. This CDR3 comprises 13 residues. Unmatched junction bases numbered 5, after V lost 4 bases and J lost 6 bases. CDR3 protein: CASSSGQKHGYTF. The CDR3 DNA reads TGTGCCAGCAGTTCGGGACAGAAGCATGGCTACACCTTC.

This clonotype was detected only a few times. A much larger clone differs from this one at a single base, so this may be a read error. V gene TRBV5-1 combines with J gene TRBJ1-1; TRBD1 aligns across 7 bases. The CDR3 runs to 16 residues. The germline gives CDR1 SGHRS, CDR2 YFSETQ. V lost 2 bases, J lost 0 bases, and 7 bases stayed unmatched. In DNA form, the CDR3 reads TGCGCCAGCAGCTTTGAAGAGGGGGCCATGAACACTGAAGCTTTCTTT. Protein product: CASSFEEGAMNTEAFF.

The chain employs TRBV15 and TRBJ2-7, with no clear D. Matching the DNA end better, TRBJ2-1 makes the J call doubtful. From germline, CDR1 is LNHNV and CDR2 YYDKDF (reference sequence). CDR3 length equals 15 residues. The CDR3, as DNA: TGTGCCACCAGCACCCACGCGGAACTGAACTACGAGCAGTTCTTC. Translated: CATSTHAELNYEQFF.

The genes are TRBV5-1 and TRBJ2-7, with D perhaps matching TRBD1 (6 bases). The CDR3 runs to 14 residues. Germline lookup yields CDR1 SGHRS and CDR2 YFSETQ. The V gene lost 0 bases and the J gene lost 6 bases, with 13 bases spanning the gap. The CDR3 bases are TGCGCCAGCAGCTTGGCACAGGGACCCTCCGAGCAGTACTTC. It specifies CASSLAQGPSEQYF. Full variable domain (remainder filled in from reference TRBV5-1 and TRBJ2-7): KAGVTQTPRYLIKTRGQQVTLSCSPISGHRSVSWYQQTPGQGLQFLFEYFSETQRNKGNFPGRFSGRQFSNSRSEMNVSTLELGDSALYLCASSLAQGPSEQYFGPGTRLTVT.

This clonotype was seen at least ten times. CDR3 coding DNA: TGTGCCAGCAGCCAATCTCCACTAGCGGGGGATTGGTTAGAGACCCAGTACTTC. Amino acids: CASSQSPLAGDWLETQYF. The rearrangement joins TRBV3-1 to TRBJ2-5, with 11 bases lining up with TRBD2. The CDR3 covers 18 residues. The ends lost 2 bases at V and 4 bases at J; junction bases unmatched: 12. Germline CDR1 is LGHDT and CDR2 is YNNKEL (reference sequence).